Detailed here is one TCR beta chain. Its antigen remains unidentified. Indicated time point: week 47, end of study. Each vaccine dose was 300 ug of mutant IDH1 20-mer peptide, with topical imiquimod. This sample is part of a study of a mutant IDH1 vaccine in newly diagnosed glioma. Sequencing used immunoSEQ multiplex PCR; TCRdb keeps in-frame clones, though not all of them. Of roughly 86,000 clones listed, more than 80% are singletons. This clonotype was sampled from a man in his forties with glioma. The input for sequencing was PBMCs, taken from a glioma patient whose treatment included an IDH1 peptide vaccine.

CDR3 sequence reads: CASSLVASGETSGQYF. The CDR3 DNA reads TGTGCCAGCAGCTTAGTGGCTAGCGGCGAAACGAGTGGCCAGTACTTC. This chain links TRBV7-6 with TRBJ2-5; 7 bases map to TRBD2. The J segment lost 10 bases and the V segment lost 1 base, leaving 15 bases of the junction unmatched. This CDR3 has 16 amino acids. CDR1 SGHVS and CDR2 FNYEAQ come from the germline V gene.